The entry below describes one TCR beta chain. Its specificity is not known. Germline assignment: CDR1 KGHDR and CDR2 SFDVKD. The trim removed 4 bases at V and 1 base at J, leaving 3 bases unmatched. The CDR3 totals 16 residues. The sample comes from a study of T cell responses to AZD1222 COVID-19 vaccine. Overall study findings and caveats: A reported finding is that nearly half of spike-specific TCRs target unmutated variant regions. Two AZD1222 doses significantly raised spike-specific TCR breadth and depth over controls. Repertoires were obtained solely post-peak T cell response. Spike was spanned by vaccine-associated CD4 TCRs, which were dominant at 160-218 and 743-854.

Data came from immunoSEQ multiplex PCR; TCRdb stores just in-frame clones and leaves some out. The sample yields about 99,000 clones, 80% to 95% seen once. V usage is TRBV24-1 and J usage is TRBJ2-6, with 7 bases matching TRBD1. The sequencing here drew on peripheral blood, taken 28 days after the second AZD1222 dose. The origin of this receptor is an adult who received the AZD1222 COVID-19 vaccine. In DNA, the CDR3 is TGTGCCACCAGTGAGGCAGGGGGTTCTGGGGCCAACGTCCTGACTTTC. Protein product: CATSEAGGSGANVLTF.